This T cell receptor beta chain was identified during a study of radiotherapy plus CTLA-4 blockade in lung cancer (dated 2018 in TCRdb). For the wider study: Among the enrolled patients, about 20% had an objective response, and roughly 30% reached disease control.

This clone was picked up a small number of times. No cognate antigen has been identified for it. Base-call qualities are not available, and no considerably larger clone is one nucleotide away. The library was built by means of the immunoSEQ multiplex PCR assay. Held by TCRdb, this immuneACCESS table contains in-frame sequences only and omits some clones. Under half of the omission traces to an unresolved V gene where checked; the cause of the rest is unknown. Counted in this sample were around 100,000 clones; more than 65% of them appeared once. 3% to 4% of the sample goes to the ten largest clones. The study tested focal radiation therapy combined with CTLA-4 blockade (ipilimumab) in patients with chemo-refractory metastatic non-small-cell lung cancer. Study-wide conclusions, independent of this receptor: After treatment with radiotherapy and ipilimumab, TCR clones that came from tumors expanded in the peripheral blood. The strongest predictors of response were reported to be early dynamic shifts in blood T cell clones along with a rise in serum interferon-beta following radiation.

This receptor was taken from a human donor with non-small cell lung cancer that progressed on radiotherapy plus ipilimumab. Some clones in this sample may be carry-over from other donors' samples. Material: peripheral blood, obtained from a patient treated with radiotherapy plus ipilimumab.

The nucleotide sequence is given as TGTGCCACCTCGGACAGGGGGCGTTATCAGCCCCAGCATTTT. This yields the protein CATSDRGRYQPQHF. The rearranged segments are TRBV6-6 and TRBJ1-5; 11 middle bases align to TRBD1. The germline V gene (reference sequence) provides CDR1 MNHNY and CDR2 SVGAGI. Clipping removes 10 bases from V and 5 bases from J, with 7 as the unmatched junction base count. The CDR3 numbers 14 residues from cysteine through phenylalanine. Only the CDR3 DNA is retained, 42 bases long and in frame from the first base.